One sample yielded the 9 T cell receptor beta chains listed below, sequenced in a study of blood T cell repertoires in COVID-19. The assay was immunoSEQ multiplex PCR, and TCRdb's table has in-frame clones only and misses some. The sample includes 50,000 to 55,000 clones, more than 85% of them seen just once. The sequencing sample was made of peripheral blood. The receptor set was obtained from a human donor with active COVID-19. The donor label of this sample is uncertain.

The count of this clone is one. The chain couples TRBV6-8 to TRBJ2-5; D unresolved. Trimming left V 0 bases short and J 5 bases short, with 10 bases between. The CDR3 has 14 residues. CDR1 and CDR2 from the germline V gene are MNHGY and SAAAGT. For the CDR3, the DNA is TGTGCCAGCAGTTACTCTAGTCTATCGGAGACCCAGTACTTC. Translation gives CASSYSSLSETQYF.

The CDR3 loop reads CASSTAIEYGQGDYGYTF. In DNA, the CDR3 is TGTGCCAGCAGCACCGCGATCGAATACGGACAGGGGGACTATGGCTACACCTTC. The chain recombines TRBV5-8 with TRBJ1-2; 10 bases are shared with TRBD1. The CDR3 contains 18 residues. Trimming removed 4 bases from V and 3 bases from J; junction bases left unmatched: 15. Germline V CDR1 and CDR2: SGHTS, YDEGEE.

The rearrangement uses TRBV6-5 and TRBJ1-1, with TRBD1 matching 7 bases. J lost 7 bases, V lost 7 bases, and 12 bases had no gene match. The CDR3 runs to 14 residues. CDR1 is MNHEY and CDR2 is SVGAGI in the germline V gene. CDR3 protein: CASKLGQSRDEAFF. The CDR3 DNA is TGTGCCAGCAAGTTGGGACAGAGCAGGGATGAAGCTTTCTTT.

The V call is TRBV7-9, the J call TRBJ2-7; D remains ambiguous. The germline gives CDR1 SEHNR, CDR2 FQNEAQ (reference sequence). The CDR3 covers 12 residues. V was trimmed by 3 bases and J by 6 bases, leaving 9 bases between them. The CDR3 region has the DNA TGTGCCAGCAGCTTTCGGTCCGGCGAGCAGTACTTC. The encoded protein is CASSFRSGEQYF.

This sequence joins TRBV19 and TRBJ2-1, with 8 bases identical to TRBD2. The J segment lost 6 bases and the V segment lost 6 bases, leaving 10 bases of the junction unmatched. CDR1 is LNHDA and CDR2 is SQIVND in the germline V gene (reference sequence). The CDR3 covers 15 residues. DNA of the CDR3: TGTGCCAGTAGCCAGAGCGGGGGACCGCTCAATGAGCAGTTCTTC. Translation: CASSQSGGPLNEQFF. The whole variable domain, remainder taken from reference TRBV19 and TRBJ2-1, is DGGITQSPKYLFRKEGQNVTLSCEQNLNHDAMYWYRQDPGQGLRLIYYSQIVNDFQKGDIAEGYSVSREKKESFPLTVTSAQKNPTAFYLCASSQSGGPLNEQFFGPGTRLTVL.

The V call is TRBV28, the J call TRBJ2-4; D ambiguous. The CDR3 is made up of 14 amino acids. The V gene's germline CDR1 is MDHEN and CDR2 SYDVKM. V lost 3 bases and J lost 6, with 12 bases in between. In DNA form, the CDR3 reads TGTGCCAGCAGTTTCACTCTTTCGAGAAACATTCAGTACTTC. Translating it yields CASSFTLSRNIQYF. Full variable domain (remainder filled in from reference TRBV28 and TRBJ2-4): DVKVTQSSRYLVKRTGEKVFLECVQDMDHENMFWYRQDPGLGLRLIYFSYDVKMKEKGDIPEGYSVSREKKERFSLILESASTNQTSMYLCASSFTLSRNIQYFGAGTRLSVL.

V is TRBV6-5 and J is TRBJ1-3; D gene uncertain. This CDR3 region has 14 residues. Germline lookup yields CDR1 MNHEY and CDR2 SVGAGI. Trimming removed 9 bases from V and 0 bases from J, with 12 bases in between. The CDR3 bases are TGTGCCAGTTTTGCACAAGACTCTGGAAACACCATATATTTT. Translation: CASFAQDSGNTIYF.

This clone was seen more than once but under ten times. V is TRBV3-1 (or the pseudogene TRBV3-2) and J is TRBJ1-6; 9 bases fit TRBD1. The germline CDR1 and CDR2 sequences are LGHDT and YNNKEL (reference sequence). V shed 10 bases and J 6 bases; nucleotides not matched to a gene: 16. The CDR3 sequence is 17 residues long. The CDR3 DNA is TGTGCCAAAAAGCGGGACAGGGATCTGTTGTGTAATTCACCCCTCCACTTT. This gives the protein CAKKRDRDLLCNSPLHF.

This chain links TRBV7-2 with TRBJ1-2; 7 bases agree with TRBD1. V lost 5 bases and J lost 3; bases outside the gene matches: 6. Germline V gives CDR1 SGHTA, CDR2 FQGNSA. The CDR3 runs to 14 residues. This chain's CDR3 is CASSTQTGYYGYTF. In DNA, the CDR3 is TGTGCCAGCAGCACCCAGACAGGGTACTATGGCTACACCTTC.